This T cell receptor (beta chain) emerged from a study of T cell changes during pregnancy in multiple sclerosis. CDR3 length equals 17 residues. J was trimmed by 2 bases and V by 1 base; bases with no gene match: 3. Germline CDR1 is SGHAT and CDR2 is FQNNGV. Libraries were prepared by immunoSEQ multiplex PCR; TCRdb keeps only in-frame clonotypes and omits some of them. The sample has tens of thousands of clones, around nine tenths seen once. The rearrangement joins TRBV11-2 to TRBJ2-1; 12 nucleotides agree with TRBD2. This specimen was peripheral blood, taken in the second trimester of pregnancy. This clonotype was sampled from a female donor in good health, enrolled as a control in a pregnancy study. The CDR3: CASSLGLAGATYNEQFF. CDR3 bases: TGTGCCAGCAGCTTAGGACTAGCGGGGGCTACCTACAATGAGCAGTTCTTC.